The sequence of this TCR beta chain was determined in a study of T cells expressing NK-cell markers. TCRdb derives one entry per CDR3 protein from the 5' RACE reads, leaving out DNA. The repertoire table contains some 600,000 distinct CDR3 sequences. Per germline, CDR1 DFQATT and CDR2 SNEGSKA (reference sequence). The CDR3 spans 19 residues. The study, taken as a whole, reports: Six or seven donors had dominant NKG2C+ clonotypes that comprised about 1.0-7.0% of their CD8+ T cells.

About this clonotype itself: Antigen unknown.

V gene TRBV20-1 combines with J gene TRBJ1-5. The receptor comes from a man younger than 35 in good health. Sequencing was carried out using blood T cells: a sorted CD56 or NKG2C T cell subset, CD4+ or CD8+ T cells, or bulk PBMC T cells (not recorded which). CDR3 in amino acids: CSARDPSRGRDFRERPQHF.